This entry describes one T cell receptor beta chain. The antigen remains undetermined. TCRdb re-called the 5' RACE reads through MiXCR, storing one row per CDR3 protein. The sample includes fewer than 450,000 distinct CDR3 sequences, roughly 17% of them seen just once. The data were taken from a study of CD8 T cells in ankylosing spondylitis. Study-wide points: Clones tied to disease were said to be significantly enriched in matched ankylosing spondylitis synovial fluid. Ankylosing spondylitis blood appeared to be characterized by a TCR beta motif of roughly eight highly homologous variants.

Germline V gene lookup returns CDR1 SGHRS and CDR2 YFSETQ. There are 15 residues in the CDR3. The V gene end was trimmed by 0 bases and the J gene end by 7 bases; junction bases not matched to a gene: 8. What was sequenced was blood, either unsorted or a sorted T cell fraction (not recorded which). The source of this sequence is a male donor with ankylosing spondylitis. The chain combines TRBV5-1 with TRBJ2-7; the match to TRBD2 covers 9 bases. The CDR3 nucleotides read TGCGCCAGCAGCTTGGCAACGGGACTAGCCGAGGAGCAGTACTTC. Translated, it gives CASSLATGLAEEQYF.